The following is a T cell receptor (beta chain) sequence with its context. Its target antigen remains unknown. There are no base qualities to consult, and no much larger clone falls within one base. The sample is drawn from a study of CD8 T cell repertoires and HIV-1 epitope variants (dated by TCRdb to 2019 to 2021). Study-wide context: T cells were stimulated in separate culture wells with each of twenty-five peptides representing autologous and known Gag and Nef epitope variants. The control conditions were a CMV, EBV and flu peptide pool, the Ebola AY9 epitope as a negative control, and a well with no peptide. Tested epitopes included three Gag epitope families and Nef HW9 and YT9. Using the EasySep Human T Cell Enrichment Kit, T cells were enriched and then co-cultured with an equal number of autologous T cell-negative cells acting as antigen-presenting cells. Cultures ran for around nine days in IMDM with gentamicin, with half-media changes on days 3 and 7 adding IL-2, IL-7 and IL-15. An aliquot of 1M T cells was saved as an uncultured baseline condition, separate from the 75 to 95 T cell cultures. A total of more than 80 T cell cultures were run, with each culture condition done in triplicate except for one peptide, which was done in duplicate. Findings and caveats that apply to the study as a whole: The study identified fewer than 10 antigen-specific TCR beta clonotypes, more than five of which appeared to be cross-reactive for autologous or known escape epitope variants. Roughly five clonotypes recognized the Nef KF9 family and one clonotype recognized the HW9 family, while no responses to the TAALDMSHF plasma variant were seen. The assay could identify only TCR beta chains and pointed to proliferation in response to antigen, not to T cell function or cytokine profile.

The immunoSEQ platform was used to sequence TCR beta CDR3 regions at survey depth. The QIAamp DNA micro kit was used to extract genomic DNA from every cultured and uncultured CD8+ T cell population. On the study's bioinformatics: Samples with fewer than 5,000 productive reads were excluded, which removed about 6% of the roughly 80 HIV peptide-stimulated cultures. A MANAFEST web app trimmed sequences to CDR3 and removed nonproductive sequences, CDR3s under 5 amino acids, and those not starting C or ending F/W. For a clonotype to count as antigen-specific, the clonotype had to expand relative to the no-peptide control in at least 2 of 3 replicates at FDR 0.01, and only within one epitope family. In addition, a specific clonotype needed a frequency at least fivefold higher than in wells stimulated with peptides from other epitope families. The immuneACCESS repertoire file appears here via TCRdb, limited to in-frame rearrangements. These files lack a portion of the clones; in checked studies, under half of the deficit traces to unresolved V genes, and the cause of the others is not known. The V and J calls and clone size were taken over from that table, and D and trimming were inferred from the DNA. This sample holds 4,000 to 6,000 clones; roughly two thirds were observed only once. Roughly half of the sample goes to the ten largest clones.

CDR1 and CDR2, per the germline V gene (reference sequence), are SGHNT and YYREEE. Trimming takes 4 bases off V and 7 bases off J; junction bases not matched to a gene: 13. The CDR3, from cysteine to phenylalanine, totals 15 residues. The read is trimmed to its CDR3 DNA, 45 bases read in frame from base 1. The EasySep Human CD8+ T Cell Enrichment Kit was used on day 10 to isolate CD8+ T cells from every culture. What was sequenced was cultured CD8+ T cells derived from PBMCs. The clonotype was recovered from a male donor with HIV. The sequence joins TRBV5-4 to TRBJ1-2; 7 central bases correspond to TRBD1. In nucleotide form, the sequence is TGTGCCAGCAGCCTAGGGGACAGCGGGAGGGGTGGCTACACCTTC. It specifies CASSLGDSGRGGYTF.